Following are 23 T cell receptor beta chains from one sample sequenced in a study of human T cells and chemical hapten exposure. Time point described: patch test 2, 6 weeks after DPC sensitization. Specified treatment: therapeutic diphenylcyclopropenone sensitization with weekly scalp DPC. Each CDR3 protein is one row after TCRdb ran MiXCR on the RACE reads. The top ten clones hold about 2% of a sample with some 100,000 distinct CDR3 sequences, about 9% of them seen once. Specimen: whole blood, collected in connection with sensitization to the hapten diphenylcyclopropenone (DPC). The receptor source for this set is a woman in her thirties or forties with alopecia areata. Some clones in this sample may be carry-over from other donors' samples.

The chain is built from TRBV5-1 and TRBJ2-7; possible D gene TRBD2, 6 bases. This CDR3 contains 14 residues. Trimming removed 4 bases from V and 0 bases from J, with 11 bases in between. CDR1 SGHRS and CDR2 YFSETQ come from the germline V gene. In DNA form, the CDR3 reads TGCGCCAGCAGCCCCGCGGGACCCTCCTACGAGCAGTACTTC. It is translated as CASSPAGPSYEQYF.

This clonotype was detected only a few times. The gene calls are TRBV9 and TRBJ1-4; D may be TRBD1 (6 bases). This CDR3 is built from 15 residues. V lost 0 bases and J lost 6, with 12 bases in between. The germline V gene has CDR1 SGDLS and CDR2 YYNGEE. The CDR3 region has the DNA TGTGCCAGCAGCGTAGCCGGGGACAATCATGAAAAACTGTTTTTT. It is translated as CASSVAGDNHEKLFF.

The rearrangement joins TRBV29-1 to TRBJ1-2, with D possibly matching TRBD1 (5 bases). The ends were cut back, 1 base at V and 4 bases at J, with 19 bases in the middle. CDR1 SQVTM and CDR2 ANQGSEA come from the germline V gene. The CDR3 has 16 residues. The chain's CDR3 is CSVEVITTGPLYGYTF. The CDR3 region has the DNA TGCAGCGTTGAAGTTATTACGACGGGACCGCTCTATGGCTACACCTTC.

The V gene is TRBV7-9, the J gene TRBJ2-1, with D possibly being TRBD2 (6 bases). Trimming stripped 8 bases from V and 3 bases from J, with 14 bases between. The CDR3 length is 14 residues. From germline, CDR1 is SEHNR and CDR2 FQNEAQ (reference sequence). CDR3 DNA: TGTGCCAGCGACGTGGGAGGATACTACAATGAGCAGTTCTTC. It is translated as CASDVGGYYNEQFF.

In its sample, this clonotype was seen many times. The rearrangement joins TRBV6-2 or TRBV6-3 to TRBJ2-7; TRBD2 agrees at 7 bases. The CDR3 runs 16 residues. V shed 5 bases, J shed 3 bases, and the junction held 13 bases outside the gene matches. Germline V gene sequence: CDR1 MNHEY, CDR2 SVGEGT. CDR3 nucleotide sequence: TGTGCCAGCAGTCATAGGAAAGGGGACTACCACTACGAGCAGTACTTC. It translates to CASSHRKGDYHYEQYF.

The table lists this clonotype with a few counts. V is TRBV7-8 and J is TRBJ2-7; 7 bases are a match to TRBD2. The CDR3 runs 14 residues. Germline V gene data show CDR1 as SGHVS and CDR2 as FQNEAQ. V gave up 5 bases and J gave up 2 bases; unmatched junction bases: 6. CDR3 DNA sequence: TGTGCCAGCAGCAGCGGGGCTGTCACCTACGAGCAGTACTTC. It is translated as CASSSGAVTYEQYF. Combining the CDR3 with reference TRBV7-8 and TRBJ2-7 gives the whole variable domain GAGVSQSPRYKVAKRGQDVALRCDPISGHVSLFWYQQALGQGPEFLTYFQNEAQLDKSGLPSDRFFAERPEGSVSTLKIQRTQQEDSAVYLCASSSGAVTYEQYFGPGTRLTVT.

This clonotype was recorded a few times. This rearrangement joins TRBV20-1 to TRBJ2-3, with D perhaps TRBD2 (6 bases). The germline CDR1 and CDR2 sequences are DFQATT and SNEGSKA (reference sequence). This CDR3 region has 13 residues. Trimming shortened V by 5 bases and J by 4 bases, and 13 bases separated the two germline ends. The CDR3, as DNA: TGCAGTGCTGAGCGGGCCGGGGCAGATACGCAGTATTTT. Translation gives CSAERAGADTQYF.

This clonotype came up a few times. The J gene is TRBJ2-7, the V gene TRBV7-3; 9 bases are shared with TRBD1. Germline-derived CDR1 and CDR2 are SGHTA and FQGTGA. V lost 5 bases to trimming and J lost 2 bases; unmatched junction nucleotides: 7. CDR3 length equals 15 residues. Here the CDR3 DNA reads TGTGCCAGCAGCCCTACAGGGGGCCCCACCTACGAGCAGTACTTC. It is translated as CASSPTGGPTYEQYF.

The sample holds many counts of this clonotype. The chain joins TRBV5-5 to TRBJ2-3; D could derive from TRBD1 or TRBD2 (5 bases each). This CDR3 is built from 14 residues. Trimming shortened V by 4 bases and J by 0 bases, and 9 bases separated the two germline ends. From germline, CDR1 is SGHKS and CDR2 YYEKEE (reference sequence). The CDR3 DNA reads TGTGCCAGCAGCCCCGGGGACAGCACAGATACGCAGTATTTT. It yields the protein CASSPGDSTDTQYF.

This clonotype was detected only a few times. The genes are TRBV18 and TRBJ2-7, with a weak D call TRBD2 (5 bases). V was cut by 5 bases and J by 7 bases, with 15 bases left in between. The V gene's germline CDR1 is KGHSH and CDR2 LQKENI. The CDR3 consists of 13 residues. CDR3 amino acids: CASSDGEMREQYF. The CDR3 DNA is TGTGCCAGCTCAGACGGGGAAATGCGGGAGCAGTACTTC.

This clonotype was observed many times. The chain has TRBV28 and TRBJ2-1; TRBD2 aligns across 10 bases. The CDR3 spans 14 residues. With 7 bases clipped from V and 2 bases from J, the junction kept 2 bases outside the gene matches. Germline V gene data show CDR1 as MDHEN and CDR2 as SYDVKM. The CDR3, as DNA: TGTGCCAGCAAACTAGCGGGAACCTACAATGAGCAGTTCTTC. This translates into CASKLAGTYNEQFF. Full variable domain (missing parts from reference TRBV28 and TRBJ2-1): DVKVTQSSRYLVKRTGEKVFLECVQDMDHENMFWYRQDPGLGLRLIYFSYDVKMKEKGDIPEGYSVSREKKERFSLILESASTNQTSMYLCASKLAGTYNEQFFGPGTRLTVL.

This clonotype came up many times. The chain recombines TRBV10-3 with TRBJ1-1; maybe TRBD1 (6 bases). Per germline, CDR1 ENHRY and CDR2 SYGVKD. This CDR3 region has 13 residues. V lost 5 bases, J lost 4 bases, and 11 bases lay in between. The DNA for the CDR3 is TGTGCCATCAGTCAGGGGTCGGGCACTGAAGCTTTCTTT. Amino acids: CAISQGSGTEAFF.

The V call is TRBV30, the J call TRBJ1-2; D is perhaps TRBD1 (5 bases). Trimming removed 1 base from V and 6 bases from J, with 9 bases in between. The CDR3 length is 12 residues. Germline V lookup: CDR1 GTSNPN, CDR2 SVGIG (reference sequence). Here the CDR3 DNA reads TGTGCCTGGAGTGGGGGCGTCCATGGCTACACCTTC. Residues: CAWSGGVHGYTF.

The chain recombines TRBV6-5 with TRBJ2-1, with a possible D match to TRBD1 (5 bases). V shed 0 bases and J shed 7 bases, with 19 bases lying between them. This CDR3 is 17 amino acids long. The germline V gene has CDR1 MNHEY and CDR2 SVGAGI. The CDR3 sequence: CASSYSKARVGRNEQFF. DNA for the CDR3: TGTGCCAGCAGTTACTCGAAAGCCAGGGTGGGAAGGAATGAGCAGTTCTTC.

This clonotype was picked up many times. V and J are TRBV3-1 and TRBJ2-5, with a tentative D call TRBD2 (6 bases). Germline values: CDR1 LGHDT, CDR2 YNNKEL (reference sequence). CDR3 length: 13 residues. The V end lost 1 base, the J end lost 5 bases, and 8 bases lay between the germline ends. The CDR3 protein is CASSQGRVETQYF. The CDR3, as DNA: TGTGCCAGCAGCCAAGGGAGGGTGGAGACCCAGTACTTC.

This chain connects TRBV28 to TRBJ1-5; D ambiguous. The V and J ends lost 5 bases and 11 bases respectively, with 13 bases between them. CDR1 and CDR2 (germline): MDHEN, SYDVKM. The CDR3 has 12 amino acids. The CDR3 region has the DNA TGTGCCAGCAGTACAGCGGAACGGGCCCAGCATTTT. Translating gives CASSTAERAQHF.

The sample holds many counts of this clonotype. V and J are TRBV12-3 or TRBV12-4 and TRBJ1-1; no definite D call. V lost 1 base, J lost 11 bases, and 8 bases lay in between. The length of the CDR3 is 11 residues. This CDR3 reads CASSLGGAAFF. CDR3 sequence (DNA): TGTGCCAGCAGTTTAGGGGGAGCGGCTTTCTTT.

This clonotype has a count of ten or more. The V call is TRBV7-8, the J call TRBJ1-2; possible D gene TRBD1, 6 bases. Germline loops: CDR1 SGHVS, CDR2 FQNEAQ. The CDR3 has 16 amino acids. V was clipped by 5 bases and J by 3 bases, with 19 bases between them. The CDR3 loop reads CASSASFRGRDYGYTF. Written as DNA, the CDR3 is TGTGCCAGCAGCGCATCTTTCAGGGGAAGGGACTATGGCTACACCTTC.

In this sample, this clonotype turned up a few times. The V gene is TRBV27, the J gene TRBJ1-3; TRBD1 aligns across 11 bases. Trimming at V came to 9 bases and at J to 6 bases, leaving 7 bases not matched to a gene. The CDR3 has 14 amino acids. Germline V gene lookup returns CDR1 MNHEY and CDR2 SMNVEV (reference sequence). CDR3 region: CASRGQGAENTIYF. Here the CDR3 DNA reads TGTGCCAGTCGCGGACAGGGGGCGGAAAACACCATATATTTT.

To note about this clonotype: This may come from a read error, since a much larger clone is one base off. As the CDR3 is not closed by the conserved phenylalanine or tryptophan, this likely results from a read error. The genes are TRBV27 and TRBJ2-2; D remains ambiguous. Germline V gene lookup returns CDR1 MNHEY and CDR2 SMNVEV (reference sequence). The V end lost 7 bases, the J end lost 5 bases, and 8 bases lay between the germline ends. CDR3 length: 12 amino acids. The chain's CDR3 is CASKFRTGELFL. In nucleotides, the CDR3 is TGTGCCAGCAAGTTTAGAACCGGGGAGCTGTTTTTA.

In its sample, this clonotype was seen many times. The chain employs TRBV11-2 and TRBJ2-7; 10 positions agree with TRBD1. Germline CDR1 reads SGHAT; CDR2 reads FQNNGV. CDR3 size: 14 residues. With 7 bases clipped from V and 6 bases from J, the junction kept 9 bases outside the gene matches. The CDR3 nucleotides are TGTGCCAGCAATAGACAGGGGGCCTCTCTCGAGCAGTACTTC. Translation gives CASNRQGASLEQYF.

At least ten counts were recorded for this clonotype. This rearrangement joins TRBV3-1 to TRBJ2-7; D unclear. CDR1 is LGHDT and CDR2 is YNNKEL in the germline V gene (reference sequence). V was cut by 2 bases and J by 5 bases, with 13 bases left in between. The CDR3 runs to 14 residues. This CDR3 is CASSQTRSINEQYF. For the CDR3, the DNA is TGTGCCAGCAGCCAAACCCGATCCATAAACGAGCAGTACTTC.

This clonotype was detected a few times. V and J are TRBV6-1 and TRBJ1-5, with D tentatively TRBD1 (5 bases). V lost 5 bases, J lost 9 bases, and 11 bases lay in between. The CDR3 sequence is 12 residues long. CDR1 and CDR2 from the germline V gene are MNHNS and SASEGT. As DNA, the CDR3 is TGTGCCAGCAGTCCCAGGACATTGCCCCAGCATTTT. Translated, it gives CASSPRTLPQHF.